Following are 9 T cell receptor beta chains from one sample sequenced in a study of T-cell memory formation after mild COVID-19. TCRdb re-derived calls from the 5' RACE reads in MiXCR, one entry per CDR3 protein. The sample lists around 200,000 distinct CDR3 sequences, around 30% seen once, with 11% in the top ten. Sequencing used PBMCs or a T cell subset sorted from them (not recorded which). All receptors derive from an adult woman who had mild COVID-19 (a few samples of this study predate the infection). Cell type and time point are not known.

The gene calls are TRBV9 and TRBJ2-1, with a weak D call TRBD1 (5 bases). The germline V and J ends were trimmed by 1 base and 8 bases, with 10 bases remaining between them. Germline loops: CDR1 SGDLS, CDR2 YYNGEE. The length of the CDR3 is 13 residues. CDR3 DNA: TGTGCCAGCAGCGTACAGGGTCCCGATGAGCAGTTCTTC. It is translated as CASSVQGPDEQFF.

This clonotype was found a few times. This chain links TRBV5-4 with TRBJ1-6; D is unclear. Germline V lookup: CDR1 SGHNT, CDR2 YYREEE (reference sequence). Trimming took 0 bases from V and 19 from J, leaving 14 bases between them. This CDR3 has 12 residues. CDR3 loop: CASSLEGSVGHF. The CDR3, as DNA: TGTGCCAGCAGCTTGGAGGGCAGCGTTGGACACTTT.

The chain is built from TRBV6-2 or TRBV6-3 and TRBJ1-1; no reliable D call. V lost 5 bases to trimming and J lost 3 bases, with 19 bases between them. The CDR3 covers 16 residues. CDR1 MNHEY and CDR2 SVGEGT come from the germline V gene. The CDR3 bases are TGTGCCAGCAGTCACCTTGATCCTACTACGGACACTGAAGCTTTCTTT. Protein sequence: CASSHLDPTTDTEAFF.

The V call is TRBV7-9, the J call TRBJ2-1, with 8 bases lining up with TRBD2. From germline, CDR1 is SEHNR and CDR2 FQNEAQ (reference sequence). CDR3 length: 15 amino acids. V shed 3 bases and J 7 bases; nucleotides not matched to a gene: 8. The CDR3 DNA sequence: TGTGCCAGCAGCTTGTGGCCGGGACTAGGAAATGAGCAGTTCTTC. This sequence encodes CASSLWPGLGNEQFF.

J is TRBJ2-6 and V is TRBV4-1, with D maybe TRBD1 (6 bases). Trimming shortened V by 4 bases and J by 0 bases, and 16 bases separated the two germline ends. In germline, CDR1 is MGHRA, CDR2 YSYEKL. This CDR3 has 18 residues. CDR3 nucleotide sequence: TGCGCCAGCAGCCGCAACAGGGCCGCGACCTCTGGGGCCAACGTCCTGACTTTC. Translated: CASSRNRAATSGANVLTF.

The chain is built from TRBV25-1 and TRBJ2-7; the D is unclear. CDR1 and CDR2 from the germline V gene are MGHDK and SYGVNS. CDR3 length equals 14 residues. V shed 1 base and J shed 8 bases, with 15 bases lying between them. This CDR3 is CASSESRRSVQQYF. The CDR3 nucleotides are TGTGCCAGCAGTGAATCTCGTAGGTCTGTTCAGCAGTACTTC.

The chain is built from TRBV5-1 and TRBJ1-2; D ambiguous. From germline, CDR1 is SGHRS and CDR2 YFSETQ. V dropped 4 bases and J dropped 10 bases, with 17 bases sitting between them. The CDR3 is 13 amino acids. DNA of the CDR3: TGCGCCAGCAGCCCCACGGAGATATTCACCTACACCTTC. It codes for CASSPTEIFTYTF.

In this sample, this clonotype turned up a few times. The J gene is TRBJ1-6, the V gene TRBV7-2, with 8 bases fitting TRBD1. CDR1 and CDR2 (germline): SGHTA, FQGNSA. J gave up 10 bases and V 1 base, and 6 bases lay outside the gene matches. The CDR3 totals 15 residues. The CDR3 DNA reads as TGTGCCAGCAGCTTAGAGGTCAGGGGGCGCTCACCCCTCCACTTT. Translation gives CASSLEVRGRSPLHF.

Only a few counts were recorded for this clonotype. The gene calls are TRBV27 and TRBJ1-5; a weak D match, TRBD1 (6 bases). The CDR3 contains 13 residues. The germline V and J ends were trimmed by 6 bases and 7 bases, with 13 bases remaining between them. Germline-derived CDR1 and CDR2 are MNHEY and SMNVEV (reference sequence). As DNA, the CDR3 is TGTGCCAGCAGCTACAGGGTGGAACAGCCCCAGCATTTT. Translation gives CASSYRVEQPQHF.